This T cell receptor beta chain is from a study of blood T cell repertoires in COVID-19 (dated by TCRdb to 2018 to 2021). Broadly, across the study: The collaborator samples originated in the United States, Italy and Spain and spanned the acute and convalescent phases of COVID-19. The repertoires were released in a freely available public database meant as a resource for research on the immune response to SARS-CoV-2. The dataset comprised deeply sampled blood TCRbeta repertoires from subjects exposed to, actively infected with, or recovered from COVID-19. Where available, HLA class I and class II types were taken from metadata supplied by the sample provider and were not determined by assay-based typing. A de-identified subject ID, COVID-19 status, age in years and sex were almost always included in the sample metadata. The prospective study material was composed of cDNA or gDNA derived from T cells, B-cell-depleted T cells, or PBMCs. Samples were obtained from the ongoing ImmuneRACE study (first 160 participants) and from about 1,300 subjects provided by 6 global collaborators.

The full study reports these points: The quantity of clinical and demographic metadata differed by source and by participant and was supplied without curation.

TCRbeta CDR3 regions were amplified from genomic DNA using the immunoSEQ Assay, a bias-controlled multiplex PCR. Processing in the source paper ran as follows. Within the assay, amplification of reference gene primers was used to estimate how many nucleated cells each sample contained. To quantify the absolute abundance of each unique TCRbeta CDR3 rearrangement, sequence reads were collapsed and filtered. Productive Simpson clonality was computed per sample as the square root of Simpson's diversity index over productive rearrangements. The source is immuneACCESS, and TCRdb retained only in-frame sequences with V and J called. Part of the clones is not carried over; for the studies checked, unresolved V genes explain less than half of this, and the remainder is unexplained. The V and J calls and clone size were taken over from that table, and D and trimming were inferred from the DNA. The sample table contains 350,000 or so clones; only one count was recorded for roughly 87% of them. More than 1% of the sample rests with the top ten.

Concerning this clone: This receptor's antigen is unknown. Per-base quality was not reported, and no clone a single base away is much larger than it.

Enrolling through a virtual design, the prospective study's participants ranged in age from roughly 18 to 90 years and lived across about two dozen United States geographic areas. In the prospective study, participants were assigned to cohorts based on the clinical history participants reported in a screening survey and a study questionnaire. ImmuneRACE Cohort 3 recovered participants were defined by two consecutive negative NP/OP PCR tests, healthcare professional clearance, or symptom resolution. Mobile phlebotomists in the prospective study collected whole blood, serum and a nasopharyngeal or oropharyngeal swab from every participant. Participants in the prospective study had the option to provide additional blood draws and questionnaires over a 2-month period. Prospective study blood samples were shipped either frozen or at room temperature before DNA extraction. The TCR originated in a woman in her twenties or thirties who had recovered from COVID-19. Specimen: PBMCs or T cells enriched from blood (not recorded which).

The nucleotide sequence is given as TGTGCCAGCACGGGAACAGGGGCGACCCCCCAGCCCCAGCATTTT. Translated, this gives CASTGTGATPQPQHF. The rearrangement combines TRBV2 with TRBJ1-5; 7 bases in between match TRBD1. From a lookup of the germline V gene, CDR1 and CDR2 are SNHLY and FYNNEI. There are 15 amino acids in the CDR3, from cysteine to phenylalanine inclusive. Just the 45-base CDR3 DNA is kept, in frame starting at base 1. Relative to germline, V is missing 7 bases and J is missing 7 bases, with 13 bases of the junction outside any gene match.